The 29 T cell receptor beta chains in this list originate from one sample, sequenced in a study of graft-versus-host responses after intestinal transplantation. Their specific antigens are unknown. Measured with immunoSEQ multiplex PCR; TCRdb has only the in-frame clones, and not every one. The sample carries some 130,000 clones, roughly 91% recorded once. Material: unstimulated CD4+ T cells sorted from spleen or lymph node cells, obtained before intestinal transplant. The receptors originated from a human donor who received an intestinal transplant.

This clone has a handful of counts. The chain recombines TRBV4-1 with TRBJ2-7; 11 bases are a match to TRBD1. Looked up from germline, CDR1 is MGHRA and CDR2 is YSYEKL. Trimming at V came to 5 bases and at J to 4 bases, leaving 4 bases not matched to a gene. This CDR3 is built from 14 residues. The CDR3 region has the DNA TGCGCCAGCAGCAGGGACAGGGGGACGTACGAGCAGTACTTC. Translating gives CASSRDRGTYEQYF.

The rearrangement uses TRBV6-5 and TRBJ2-1, with D possibly being TRBD1 (5 bases). Germline loops: CDR1 MNHEY, CDR2 SVGAGI. The CDR3 covers 12 residues. The V gene lost 5 bases and the J gene lost 15 bases, with 17 bases spanning the gap. CDR3 sequence reads: CASSERGLPRFF. In DNA, the CDR3 is TGTGCCAGCAGTGAAAGGGGTCTGCCGCGGTTCTTC.

The chain is built from TRBV6-5 and TRBJ2-1; perhaps TRBD2 as D (5 bases). This CDR3 contains 14 residues. The V gene's germline CDR1 is MNHEY and CDR2 SVGAGI. The V gene lost 2 bases and the J gene lost 2 bases, with 7 bases spanning the gap. CDR3 in DNA: TGTGCCAGCAGTTACGGCGGGCCCTACAATGAGCAGTTCTTC. Translated: CASSYGGPYNEQFF.

The table lists this clone with a count of one. The rearrangement uses TRBV6-6 and TRBJ2-7; unclear D gene. CDR1 is MNHNY and CDR2 is SVGAGI in the germline V gene (reference sequence). CDR3 length: 11 residues. The V end was cut by 4 bases, the J end by 7 bases, with 8 bases between. DNA for the CDR3: TGTGCCAGCAGTTTAGTCGCGGAGCAGTACTTC. Translating it yields CASSLVAEQYF.

The V and J genes are TRBV28 and TRBJ2-3; 9 bases match TRBD2. With 5 bases clipped from V and 4 bases from J, the junction kept 4 bases outside the gene matches. Per germline, CDR1 MDHEN and CDR2 SYDVKM. The CDR3 has 14 amino acids. The CDR3 nucleotides read TGTGCCAGCAGTCCGGCGGGAGGGGCAGATACGCAGTATTTT. Translated: CASSPAGGADTQYF. The variable domain in full, completed from reference TRBV28 and TRBJ2-3, reads DVKVTQSSRYLVKRTGEKVFLECVQDMDHENMFWYRQDPGLGLRLIYFSYDVKMKEKGDIPEGYSVSREKKERFSLILESASTNQTSMYLCASSPAGGADTQYFGPGTRLTVL.

This clone was found once. The genes are TRBV2 and TRBJ2-7, with 7 nucleotides matching TRBD1. V dropped 4 bases and J dropped 3; count of bases not matched to a gene: 6. From germline, CDR1 is SNHLY and CDR2 FYNNEI. The CDR3 length is 14 residues. The DNA of the CDR3 is TGTGCCAGCAGTGTCGGCGACAGGGTCTACGAGCAGTACTTC. It encodes CASSVGDRVYEQYF.

For the CDR3, the DNA is TGTGCCAGCAGTGAACCCCGGGGGTGGGGAGGGCAGCCCCAGCATTTT. As protein: CASSEPRGWGGQPQHF. The rearrangement joins TRBV6-1 to TRBJ1-5, with D perhaps TRBD1 (5 bases). CDR1 MNHNS and CDR2 SASEGT come from the germline V gene. The CDR3 is 16 residues long. Trimming left V 2 bases short and J 7 bases short, with 18 bases between.

The chain carries TRBV5-1 and TRBJ1-1; 10 bases are a match to TRBD1. V was clipped by 3 bases and J by 0 bases; unmatched bases: 8. Germline CDR1 SGHRS, CDR2 YFSETQ. The CDR3 is 17 amino acids. CDR3 nucleotide sequence: TGCGCCAGCAGCTCGGGACAGGGGCGTTCCATGAACACTGAAGCTTTCTTT. Translating gives CASSSGQGRSMNTEAFF.

The chain uses TRBV4-1 and TRBJ2-4; D is possibly TRBD1 (5 bases). With 1 base removed from V and 6 bases from J, the gap between germline ends came to 19 bases. Germline V gene lookup returns CDR1 MGHRA and CDR2 YSYEKL. The CDR3 is made up of 17 amino acids. The CDR3 spells CASSQGGSRGALNIQYF. The CDR3 DNA follows: TGCGCCAGCAGCCAAGGAGGCTCAAGGGGCGCTTTAAACATTCAGTACTTC.

The V gene is TRBV27, the J gene TRBJ2-5, with TRBD1 matching over 7 bases. The CDR3 has 15 residues. Germline V CDR1 and CDR2: MNHEY, SMNVEV (reference sequence). Trimming removed 1 base from V and 0 bases from J; junction bases left unmatched: 2. The CDR3 DNA follows: TGTGCCAGCAGTTTATACGGGACAGACCAAGAGACCCAGTACTTC. Its protein product is CASSLYGTDQETQYF.

The chain is built from TRBV18 and TRBJ2-3; no reliable D call. Germline CDR1 and CDR2: KGHSH and LQKENI. Trimming pared 6 bases from V and 5 bases from J, leaving 12 bases between. The CDR3 is 13 amino acids. The CDR3 protein is CASSWGRGDTQYF. The CDR3 nucleotides read TGTGCCAGCTCGTGGGGTCGAGGAGATACGCAGTATTTT.

The chain employs TRBV28 and TRBJ2-7; weak D call: TRBD2 (6 bases). V lost 2 bases and J 1 base, leaving 6 bases between the germline ends. The length of the CDR3 is 13 residues. Germline V lookup: CDR1 MDHEN, CDR2 SYDVKM. The CDR3 loop is CASSLGRSYEQYF. The CDR3 DNA reads TGTGCCAGCAGTTTAGGGAGGTCCTACGAGCAGTACTTC.

The chain uses TRBV4-2 and TRBJ2-7; possible D gene TRBD2, 5 bases. CDR1 LGHNA and CDR2 YNFKEQ come from the germline V gene. The CDR3 spans 14 residues. V was pared by 0 bases and J by 6 bases, with 12 bases between. The CDR3 nucleotides are TGTGCCAGCAGCCAAGAGAAGATCGGAGGCGAGCAGTACTTC. This codes for CASSQEKIGGEQYF.

On this clone: Other nucleotide sequences in the sample specify the same CDR3. The V call is TRBV6-1, the J call TRBJ1-3; D not resolved. This CDR3 is built from 15 residues. The V gene lost 2 bases and the J gene lost 0 bases, with 8 bases spanning the gap. The germline CDR1 and CDR2 sequences are MNHNS and SASEGT. The CDR3 DNA reads as TGTGCCAGCAGTGAACGACCGGGCTCTGGAAACACCATATATTTT. This gives the protein CASSERPGSGNTIYF.

The chain combines TRBV28 with TRBJ1-2, with 8 bases aligning to TRBD1. Looked up from germline, CDR1 is MDHEN and CDR2 is SYDVKM. The CDR3 has 15 residues. Germline trimming cut 3 bases from V and 3 bases from J; bases unmatched to any gene: 6. CDR3 loop: CASSFRDRPHYGYTF. Here the CDR3 DNA reads TGTGCCAGCAGTTTTAGGGACAGGCCCCACTATGGCTACACCTTC.

This clone was found once. The gene calls are TRBV6-5 and TRBJ2-7; no clear D gene. V shed 2 bases and J shed 2 bases, with 13 bases lying between them. CDR1 is MNHEY and CDR2 is SVGAGI in the germline V gene. CDR3 length: 15 residues. DNA of the CDR3: TGTGCCAGCAGTTACAGGGTGGTGGGAACCTACGAGCAGTACTTC. Translation: CASSYRVVGTYEQYF.

CDR3 DNA: TGTGCCAGCAGTCGGATGACGGATTACGAGCAGTACTTC. It translates to CASSRMTDYEQYF. The chain uses TRBV7-2 and TRBJ2-7, with D unclear. The V end was cut by 6 bases, the J end by 4 bases, with 13 bases between. The CDR3 has 13 amino acids. Germline V CDR1 and CDR2: SGHTA, FQGNSA.

V and J are TRBV5-6 and TRBJ2-1, with 12 bases aligning to TRBD2. V lost 1 base to trimming and J lost 2 bases; unmatched junction nucleotides: 1. The germline V gene has CDR1 SGHDT and CDR2 YYEEEE. This CDR3 is 16 amino acids long. The CDR3 is CASSLRTSGTYNEQFF. The CDR3 DNA follows: TGTGCCAGCAGCTTGCGGACTAGCGGGACCTACAATGAGCAGTTCTTC.

The chain recombines TRBV5-1 with TRBJ1-2; D not resolved. V lost 3 bases and J lost 8, with 17 bases in between. The germline V gene encodes CDR1 SGHRS and CDR2 YFSETQ. The CDR3 length is 14 residues. The CDR3: CASSSTPRDRGYTF. The CDR3 DNA reads as TGCGCCAGCAGCTCGACCCCCCGGGATCGGGGCTACACCTTC.

J is TRBJ1-5 and V is TRBV7-8; 7 nucleotides match TRBD1. The germline V gene has CDR1 SGHVS and CDR2 FQNEAQ. J lost 2 bases, V lost 3 bases, and 13 bases had no gene match. This CDR3 comprises 18 residues. The CDR3 loop is CASSFSGRGRVGNQPQHF. In nucleotides, the CDR3 is TGTGCCAGCAGCTTTTCCGGAAGGGGGCGCGTCGGCAATCAGCCCCAGCATTTT.

The V call is TRBV6-4, the J call TRBJ2-1, with D perhaps TRBD2 (6 bases). Trimming removed 0 bases at V and 6 bases at J, with 15 bases between. Germline CDR1 MRHNA, CDR2 SNTAGT. The CDR3 runs to 16 residues. The DNA for the CDR3 is TGTGCCAGCAGTGACTCCACCTCCGGGGGTAGCAATGAGCAGTTCTTC. Amino acids: CASSDSTSGGSNEQFF.

This clone was picked up one time. The rearrangement links TRBV19 to TRBJ1-5, with TRBD1 matching 7 bases. This CDR3 is 16 amino acids long. Trimming cost V 4 bases and J 3 bases; bases outside gene matches: 9. CDR1 is LNHDA, CDR2 SQIVND, per germline (reference sequence). The CDR3 reads CASSTGGQILNQPQHF. CDR3 DNA: TGTGCCAGTAGTACCGGGGGACAGATCCTCAATCAGCCCCAGCATTTT.

The chain has TRBV29-1 and TRBJ2-3; TRBD1 matches 10 bases. The V gene's germline CDR1 is SQVTM and CDR2 ANQGSEA. The CDR3 contains 14 residues. Losses at the gene ends were 3 bases for V and 5 bases for J; bases not matched to a gene: 5. The CDR3 loop is CSVELGQGIDTQYF. CDR3 bases: TGCAGCGTTGAGTTGGGACAGGGGATAGATACGCAGTATTTT.

This chain joins TRBV29-1 and TRBJ2-3, with 7 bases fitting TRBD2. CDR1 and CDR2 (germline): SQVTM, ANQGSEA. J gave up 5 bases and V 3 bases, and 8 bases lay outside the gene matches. CDR3 length: 14 residues. The CDR3 DNA follows: TGCAGCGTTGAGCGGGGGTTCCTGAGAGATACGCAGTATTTT. This encodes CSVERGFLRDTQYF.

This sequence joins TRBV5-6 and TRBJ2-5; the D gene is possibly TRBD2 (6 bases). The V end lost 4 bases, the J end lost 4 bases, and 14 bases lay between the germline ends. This CDR3 region has 14 residues. Germline V gene data show CDR1 as SGHDT and CDR2 as YYEEEE. The chain's CDR3 is CASSPRGGLETQYF. The CDR3 DNA reads as TGTGCCAGCAGCCCCCGTGGGGGGTTAGAGACCCAGTACTTC.

The J gene is TRBJ2-1, the V gene TRBV7-3; 10 nucleotides agree with TRBD2. CDR3 length equals 15 residues. The germline V gene has CDR1 SGHTA and CDR2 FQGTGA. The J segment lost 10 bases and the V segment lost 5 bases, leaving 11 bases of the junction unmatched. Here the CDR3 reads CASSLGGLASQEQFF. CDR3 nucleotide sequence: TGTGCCAGCAGCCTAGGGGGACTAGCGAGCCAAGAGCAGTTCTTC.

This sequence joins TRBV30 and TRBJ1-1; maybe TRBD1 (6 bases). Trimming cost V 1 base and J 5 bases, with 11 bases left between them. Germline values: CDR1 GTSNPN, CDR2 SVGIG (reference sequence). The CDR3 has 13 amino acids. The DNA for the CDR3 is TGTGCCTGGAGTGGGGAGGGGGTGACTGAAGCTTTCTTT. Protein sequence: CAWSGEGVTEAFF.

The chain carries TRBV9 and TRBJ2-1, with a tentative D call TRBD2 (6 bases). Germline assignment: CDR1 SGDLS and CDR2 YYNGEE. There are 15 residues in the CDR3. The ends were cut back, 2 bases at V and 1 base at J, with 10 bases in the middle. The chain's CDR3 is CASSVSSASYNEQFF. CDR3 DNA: TGTGCCAGCAGCGTCTCTAGCGCGTCCTACAATGAGCAGTTCTTC.

This chain uses TRBV20-1 with TRBJ2-7; D uncertain. The CDR3 spans 11 residues. Germline V gives CDR1 DFQATT, CDR2 SNEGSKA (reference sequence). Trimming removed 6 bases from V and 7 bases from J, with 13 bases in between. CDR3 DNA sequence: TGCAGTGCACCTACTATTGGAGAGCAGTACTTC. It encodes CSAPTIGEQYF.